The sequence of this T cell receptor (beta chain) was determined in a study of T cells in Graves' hyperthyroidism and ophthalmopathy (dated by TCRdb to between 2018 and 2021). The study in broad terms: To identify TCR V-J signatures that set the groups apart, the researchers used a discovery cohort of 100 or so patients, made up of under 50 with Graves' ophthalmopathy and some 55 with stable Graves' hyperthyroidism. After blood sampling, hyperthyroidism patients were treated with methimazole at a starting dose of 30 mg daily, and ophthalmopathy patients were treated with high-dose intravenous methylprednisolone. In addition, the study compared T-cell repertoires in thyroid tissue and in blood from over 5 Graves' hyperthyroidism patients. The paper describes TCR Vbeta CDR3 sequencing of 130 to 150 peripheral blood samples, made up of under 50 ophthalmopathy patients, roughly 80 hyperthyroidism patients and 17 progressor patients. Prospective prediction of ophthalmopathy was tested in an independent validation cohort of some 20 hyperthyroidism patients and 17 patients who later progressed to ophthalmopathy. The 95 to 100 discovery patients were randomly divided into training and test sets at a 7:3 ratio. Broader findings and caveats from the paper: Most expanded thyroid clonotypes (frequency above 0.001) were also found in blood, which suggests that blood repertoires may mirror thyroid immune responses. Ophthalmopathy was separated from stable hyperthyroidism by a 13 V-J signature model, with approximately 86% sensitivity and 81% to 82% specificity obtained in cross-validation and 80%/75% obtained in testing. No statistical method was used to fix the sample size in advance, and group allocation was not hidden from the investigators. During validation, the model predicted progression to ophthalmopathy a median of around six months ahead of onset, with around 70% sensitivity and less than 85% specificity.

For CDR1 and CDR2, the germline V gene (reference sequence) lists DFQATT and SNEGSKA. From the cysteine up to the phenylalanine, the CDR3 has a length of 16 residues. The retained sequence is limited to the CDR3, 48 bases, with the frame set at the first base. From V the trimming removes 0 bases and from J it removes 6 bases, while the gene matches leave 12 bases of the junction unaccounted for. The study excluded patients with uncontrolled infections, other autoimmune diseases, pregnancy or lactation. Diagnoses were established on the basis of clinical symptoms, serum thyroxine and TRAb, thyroid ultrasound, and orbital computed tomography. Total RNA was extracted using Trizol reagent, and RNA quality was assessed on an Agilent 2100 Bioanalyzer. This clonotype was observed many times. No antigen is known for it. No per-base quality is available; no much larger clone lies one base away. TCR beta CDR3 regions were amplified from RNA transcripts. For the first round of RT-PCR on the TCR CDR3, the HTBI primer set was used together with the Qiagen OneStep RT-PCR kit. Libraries were constructed in a second round of multiplex PCR, after which size selection and purification were performed. Paired-end sequencing of the libraries was performed with 100 bp reads on an Illumina HiSeq2000. The paper's processing steps were these. SOAPnuke was used to process the raw data, with reads discarded if the reads contained adapters or uncalled bases, had a mean Phred below 15, or lacked an exact constant-primer or identifier match. COPE v1.2.5 was used to merge the high-quality paired reads, and each unique nucleotide sequence was defined as a clonotype. Clonotypes were aligned to IMGT TRBV, TRBD and TRBJ reference segments using MiTCR v1.1. Analysis was restricted to V-J combinations with a frequency above 0.0001, which covered roughly 99% of repertoires. A TCS score was defined as the ratio between F50 (clonal expansion) and ExV (chaos), using BLOSUM62-based TCRdist between CDR3 peptides within each V-J. Welch's t-statistics and random forest reduced around 510 V-J features to 13, which were used in a naive Bayes classifier (R e1071). Thyroid-blood repertoire similarity was quantified with the Morisita-Horn index. Using fastp at Q25 and MiXCR, TCRdb reprocessed the public reads and kept productive beta chains. Each CDR3 protein gets just one entry, which takes the most common genes and DNA from the rows behind it. None of the V and J calls come from the authors' own analysis; TCRdb made them. The sample profile shows 540,000 or so distinct CDR3 sequences; approximately 44% of them were found once. 15% to 20% of the sample is in the top ten clones.

This sequence was found in an adult woman with Graves' disease, either hyperthyroidism or ophthalmopathy (not recorded which). The sample consisted of peripheral blood or thyroid tissue (not recorded which). Recombination connected TRBV20-1 to TRBJ2-7; TRBD1 fits 9 bases in the junction. For the CDR3, the sequence is CSARDGPGQGQAEQYF. The sequence in DNA is TGCAGTGCTAGAGATGGCCCGGGACAGGGCCAGGCCGAGCAGTACTTC.